This T cell receptor (beta chain) was obtained from a study of T-cell reconstitution after alpha-beta-depleted transplantation in children. This clonotype occurred a few times. Unique molecular identifiers were incorporated when the TCRbeta library was constructed. Using its own MiXCR run on the PCR reads, TCRdb lists one record per CDR3 protein. The table lists more than 550,000 distinct CDR3 sequences, about 10% of them singletons. Material: PBMCs from the stem cell graft donor, obtained from the stem cell graft. This receptor was identified in a human donor who donated a stem cell graft to a child with acute myeloid leukemia.

The CDR3 loop is CASSLKGAKETQYF. In nucleotides, the CDR3 is TGTGCCAGCAGCTTAAAAGGGGCGAAAGAGACCCAGTACTTC. This sequence joins TRBV7-9 and TRBJ2-5; TRBD1 is a possible D gene (5 bases). The length of the CDR3 is 14 residues. Trimming pared 2 bases from V and 3 bases from J, leaving 10 bases between. Germline V lookup: CDR1 SEHNR, CDR2 FQNEAQ (reference sequence).